The 31 T cell receptor beta chains below come from one sample, sequenced in a study of CD8+ T cells in alopecia areata (dated by TCRdb to the late 2010s). Libraries were made using the immunoSEQ multiplex PCR assay. RNA was extracted from all samples and reverse transcribed into cDNA, which served as template for TCR sequencing. The table comes from immuneACCESS by way of TCRdb, which keeps in-frame sequences with V and J called. Part of the clones is missing from these tables; in studies checked, under half for an unresolved V gene and the rest for unknown reasons. Present in this sample are 100,000 to 120,000 clones, 50% to 70% of which were seen just once. Around 25% of the sample is in the top ten clones. Sequenced material: NKG2D-low CD8+ T cells sorted from blood. Interpreted using the paper, the cell subset or site label stands for: sorted CD8+ NKG2D-low blood T cells. These TCRs come from a human donor with alopecia areata.

The chain employs TRBV5-1 and TRBJ2-7, with D hard to call. The CDR3 has 11 amino acids. Germline CDR1 reads SGHRS; CDR2 reads YFSETQ. V was clipped by 2 bases and J by 7 bases, with 7 bases between them. In DNA form, the CDR3 reads TGCGCCAGCAGCTTTGGTGGAGAGCAGTACTTC. This encodes CASSFGGEQYF. The whole variable domain, filled in from reference TRBV5-1 and TRBJ2-7, reads KAGVTQTPRYLIKTRGQQVTLSCSPISGHRSVSWYQQTPGQGLQFLFEYFSETQRNKGNFPGRFSGRQFSNSRSEMNVSTLELGDSALYLCASSFGGEQYFGPGTRLTVT.

The V gene is TRBV30, the J gene TRBJ2-1; 10 bases align to TRBD2. V lost 4 bases, J lost 6 bases, and 6 bases stayed unmatched. Germline values: CDR1 GTSNPN, CDR2 SVGIG (reference sequence). The CDR3 runs to 14 residues. The CDR3 sequence: CAWTSGSLFNEQFF. CDR3 sequence (DNA): TGTGCCTGGACTAGCGGGAGTTTATTCAATGAGCAGTTCTTC.

The table lists this clone with a few counts. This chain links TRBV5-1 with TRBJ2-7; tentative D call: TRBD2 (5 bases). The CDR3 covers 13 residues. Germline CDR1 is SGHRS and CDR2 is YFSETQ. Trimming pared 4 bases from V and 3 bases from J, leaving 11 bases between. The chain's CDR3 is CASSLEADYEQYF. As DNA, the CDR3 is TGCGCCAGCAGCCTGGAAGCGGACTACGAGCAGTACTTC.

The CDR3 reads CASSFAGAGELFF. The CDR3 DNA reads as TGTGCCAGCAGTTTTGCGGGAGCCGGGGAGCTGTTTTTT. V is TRBV27 and J is TRBJ2-2, with 7 bases that match TRBD2. Trimming at V came to 3 bases and at J to 6 bases, leaving 1 base not matched to a gene. The length of the CDR3 is 13 residues. Germline V gives CDR1 MNHEY, CDR2 SMNVEV (reference sequence).

The chain combines TRBV7-9 with TRBJ2-1, with 10 bases identical to TRBD1. With 5 bases clipped from V and 10 bases from J, the junction kept 8 bases outside the gene matches. CDR3 length: 14 residues. Germline lookup yields CDR1 SEHNR and CDR2 FQNEAQ (reference sequence). In DNA, the CDR3 is TGTGCCAGCAGCCCTTCCGGGACAGGGGACGAGCAGTTCTTC. It is translated as CASSPSGTGDEQFF.

The rearrangement links TRBV27 to TRBJ2-7; 7 positions agree with TRBD1. Trimming took 9 bases from V and 0 from J; bases not matched to a gene: 2. The CDR3 is 12 residues long. Germline assignment: CDR1 MNHEY and CDR2 SMNVEV (reference sequence). CDR3 in DNA: TGTGCCAGTCGGGACAGCTCCTACGAGCAGTACTTC. Its translation: CASRDSSYEQYF.

The chain combines TRBV4-1 with TRBJ2-7; D is ambiguous. In germline, CDR1 is MGHRA, CDR2 YSYEKL. The CDR3 covers 11 residues. The V gene lost 3 bases and the J gene lost 1 base, with 1 base spanning the gap. The CDR3 nucleotides read TGCGCCAGCAGCCAGTCCTACGAGCAGTACTTC. Translated, it gives CASSQSYEQYF.

This chain connects TRBV6-5 to TRBJ2-7; possibly TRBD1 for D (5 bases). CDR3 length equals 13 residues. The germline V gene has CDR1 MNHEY and CDR2 SVGAGI. With 5 bases removed from V and 7 bases from J, the gap between germline ends came to 15 bases. CDR3 sequence reads: CASSVGHRTEQYF. DNA for the CDR3: TGTGCCAGCAGTGTTGGACACAGAACTGAGCAGTACTTC.

V gene TRBV28 combines with J gene TRBJ2-7; possible D gene TRBD2, 5 bases. The CDR3 covers 17 residues. CDR1 and CDR2 from the germline V gene are MDHEN and SYDVKM. Trimming shortened V by 2 bases and J by 3 bases, and 20 bases separated the two germline ends. The DNA of the CDR3 is TGTGCCAGCAGTTTACCGGCGCGAGGGCCCGGATACTACGAGCAGTACTTC. Translation gives CASSLPARGPGYYEQYF.

This chain uses TRBV7-2 with TRBJ2-1; no definite D call. With 5 bases removed from V and 4 bases from J, the gap between germline ends came to 6 bases. Germline V lookup: CDR1 SGHTA, CDR2 FQGNSA. CDR3 length equals 12 residues. In DNA form, the CDR3 reads TGTGCCAGCAGCATCGGGTACAATGAGCAGTTCTTC. Translating it yields CASSIGYNEQFF.

This clone was observed a few times. The J gene is TRBJ1-1, the V gene TRBV10-3; D gene unclear. Trimming removed 0 bases from V and 3 bases from J, with 11 bases in between. This CDR3 spans 15 amino acids. The germline V gene encodes CDR1 ENHRY and CDR2 SYGVKD. Here the CDR3 DNA reads TGTGCCATCAGTGAGTCGATTGGGGTCGACACTGAAGCTTTCTTT. It is translated as CAISESIGVDTEAFF.

In its sample, this clone was seen once. The rearrangement uses TRBV27 and TRBJ2-1; either TRBD1 or TRBD2 may supply D (5 bases each). V was pared by 7 bases and J by 0 bases, with 13 bases between. The CDR3 runs 15 residues. From germline, CDR1 is MNHEY and CDR2 SMNVEV (reference sequence). CDR3 protein: CASTRDESSYNEQFF. The CDR3 DNA is TGTGCCAGCACCAGGGACGAAAGCTCCTACAATGAGCAGTTCTTC.

The chain couples TRBV27 to TRBJ2-1; 13 nucleotides match TRBD2. This CDR3 is built from 16 residues. The V segment lost 8 bases and the J segment 6 bases; nucleotides outside the gene matches: 10. Germline V lookup: CDR1 MNHEY, CDR2 SMNVEV (reference sequence). In DNA form, the CDR3 reads TGTGCCAGCCAACTAGCGGGAGGGCCCGGGGGCAATGAGCAGTTCTTC. This sequence encodes CASQLAGGPGGNEQFF.

This clone was seen just once. The genes are TRBV4-1 and TRBJ2-5; D is tentatively TRBD1 or TRBD2 (5 bases each). V was trimmed by 1 base and J by 0 bases, leaving 15 bases between them. The CDR3 loop spans 17 amino acids. In germline, CDR1 is MGHRA, CDR2 YSYEKL. CDR3 in amino acids: CASSQVPGLEDQETQYF. The CDR3 DNA sequence: TGCGCCAGCAGCCAAGTGCCGGGGCTAGAGGACCAAGAGACCCAGTACTTC.

The gene calls are TRBV27 and TRBJ2-7; 10 bases map to TRBD2. Germline CDR1 MNHEY, CDR2 SMNVEV (reference sequence). CDR3 length equals 16 residues. The J segment lost 0 bases and the V segment lost 6 bases, leaving 8 bases of the junction unmatched. The CDR3 bases are TGTGCCAGCAGCTTACGTCGGACTAGCGGCTCCTACGAGCAGTACTTC. This translates into CASSLRRTSGSYEQYF.

The chain uses TRBV4-1 and TRBJ2-2, with D uncertain. The V end lost 3 bases, the J end lost 15 bases, and 17 bases lay between the germline ends. CDR1 and CDR2 from the germline V gene are MGHRA and YSYEKL. This CDR3 is 13 amino acids long. The CDR3 DNA is TGCGCCAGCAGCCAGGCCCGTTTGGGCGTGTTGTTTTTT. It codes for CASSQARLGVLFF.

V is TRBV28 and J is TRBJ2-1; D perhaps matches TRBD2 (6 bases). This CDR3 contains 12 residues. Deletions cut 4 bases from V and 10 bases from J, with 11 bases between. Germline V gives CDR1 MDHEN, CDR2 SYDVKM. The CDR3 spells CASSSLAEEQFF. The CDR3, as DNA: TGTGCCAGCAGTTCTTTAGCGGAGGAGCAGTTCTTC.

The chain is built from TRBV11-2 and TRBJ2-3; D unclear. The V and J ends lost 3 bases and 2 bases respectively, with 6 bases between them. The CDR3 is 13 amino acids. Looked up from germline, CDR1 is SGHAT and CDR2 is FQNNGV. The CDR3 spells CASSFIFTDTQYF. CDR3 nucleotides: TGTGCCAGCAGCTTTATCTTCACAGATACGCAGTATTTT. Filled out from reference TRBV11-2 and TRBJ2-3, the complete variable domain reads EAGVAQSPRYKIIEKRQSVAFWCNPISGHATLYWYQQILGQGPKLLIQFQNNGVVDDSQLPKDRFSAERLKGVDSTLKIQPAKLEDSAVYLCASSFIFTDTQYFGPGTRLTVL.

The chain uses TRBV7-6 and TRBJ2-1, with 8 bases identical to TRBD1. V lost 5 bases to trimming and J lost 12 bases; unmatched junction nucleotides: 12. CDR1 is SGHVS and CDR2 is FNYEAQ in the germline V gene. The length of the CDR3 is 14 residues. The CDR3: CASSLTGASRGQFF. CDR3 in DNA: TGTGCCAGCAGCCTGACAGGGGCCTCTCGTGGGCAGTTCTTC.

The CDR3: CASSQGLYNEQFF. CDR3 in DNA: TGTGCCAGCAGCCAAGGCCTTTACAATGAGCAGTTCTTC. The chain is built from TRBV14 and TRBJ2-1, with D unclear. Trimming left V 1 base short and J 4 bases short, with 5 bases between. The CDR3 loop spans 13 amino acids. Germline V gene sequence: CDR1 SGHDN, CDR2 FVKESK.

This clone was counted a few times. This chain connects TRBV7-9 to TRBJ2-5; D is perhaps TRBD1 (5 bases). Per the germline V gene, CDR1 is SEHNR and CDR2 is FQNEAQ (reference sequence). This CDR3 has 13 residues. Trimming shortened V by 3 bases and J by 3 bases, and 8 bases separated the two germline ends. The CDR3 DNA reads TGTGCCAGCAGCTTGACAGCTAAAGAGACCCAGTACTTC. Protein: CASSLTAKETQYF.

The chain links TRBV10-2 to TRBJ2-1, with a tentative D call TRBD1 (5 bases). CDR3 length: 14 residues. The germline V gene has CDR1 WSHSY and CDR2 SAAADI. V gave up 6 bases and J gave up 1 base, with 10 bases separating them. The CDR3 loop is CASSQGLSYNEQFF. For the CDR3, the DNA is TGCGCCAGCAGCCAGGGTTTGTCCTACAATGAGCAGTTCTTC.

V usage is TRBV28 and J usage is TRBJ2-4; D possibly corresponds to TRBD2 (5 bases). V lost 3 bases to trimming and J lost 6 bases, with 18 bases between them. The germline CDR1 and CDR2 sequences are MDHEN and SYDVKM. This CDR3 has 16 residues. CDR3 in amino acids: CASSFGFSGYPNIQYF. The CDR3 coding sequence is TGTGCCAGCAGTTTTGGGTTCTCGGGGTATCCAAACATTCAGTACTTC.

The chain is built from TRBV27 and TRBJ1-2; TRBD1 is a possible D gene (6 bases). The CDR3 runs 13 residues. The V gene lost 0 bases and the J gene lost 6 bases, with 8 bases spanning the gap. Germline V lookup: CDR1 MNHEY, CDR2 SMNVEV (reference sequence). The CDR3 protein is CASSLSAGDGYTF. CDR3 bases: TGTGCCAGCAGTTTATCCGCAGGGGATGGCTACACCTTC.

This rearrangement joins TRBV2 to TRBJ2-3; D not resolved. The CDR3 loop spans 14 amino acids. The V and J ends lost 6 bases and 2 bases respectively, with 12 bases between them. CDR1 is SNHLY and CDR2 is FYNNEI in the germline V gene. The CDR3 DNA follows: TGTGCCAGCAGACCCGACACATACACAGATACGCAGTATTTT. The encoded protein is CASRPDTYTDTQYF.

There are a few counts of this clone. DNA of the CDR3: TGTGCCAGCAGCTTCCGTCCCTTCGTGGTGGAGCGGGATTCAGATACGCAGTATTTT. Protein product: CASSFRPFVVERDSDTQYF. The V and J genes are TRBV11-2 and TRBJ2-3, with 7 bases lining up with TRBD2. V lost 3 bases and J lost 4; bases outside the gene matches: 19. This CDR3 spans 19 amino acids. Looked up from germline, CDR1 is SGHAT and CDR2 is FQNNGV.

By sample share, this clone is medium-sized. This chain links TRBV9 with TRBJ1-1; D remains unclear. The CDR3 is 14 amino acids. Trimming cost V 4 bases and J 0 bases, with 10 bases left between them. Germline V gene sequence: CDR1 SGDLS, CDR2 YYNGEE. The DNA of the CDR3 is TGTGCCAGCAGCCCTCCTCGGATGAACACTGAAGCTTTCTTT. As protein: CASSPPRMNTEAFF.

This clone appeared a few times. The chain links TRBV4-1 to TRBJ2-6; weak D call: TRBD2 (6 bases). Germline V gene data show CDR1 as MGHRA and CDR2 as YSYEKL. This CDR3 region has 15 residues. For the CDR3, the DNA is TGCGCGGCGGGGCAGGAAGGCGGTGGGGCCAACGTCCTGACTTTC. Encoded protein: CAAGQEGGGANVLTF.

A single count supports this clone. V and J are TRBV6-5 and TRBJ1-5; 8 bases line up with TRBD1. J was trimmed by 5 bases and V by 4 bases; bases with no gene match: 10. This CDR3 region has 16 residues. In germline, CDR1 is MNHEY, CDR2 SVGAGI. The CDR3 is CASSSGPGTGYQPQHF. CDR3 coding DNA: TGTGCCAGCAGTTCCGGCCCCGGGACAGGATATCAGCCCCAGCATTTT.

This clone was observed a handful of times. The V call is TRBV7-9, the J call TRBJ2-6, with D uncertain. Germline-derived CDR1 and CDR2 are SEHNR and FQNEAQ (reference sequence). Trimming removed 0 bases from V and 2 bases from J, with 5 bases in between. The length of the CDR3 is 15 residues. The CDR3 spells CASSLAAAGANVLTF. The CDR3 DNA sequence: TGTGCCAGCAGCTTAGCGGCGGCTGGGGCCAACGTCCTGACTTTC.

J is TRBJ2-6 and V is TRBV28; D gene uncertain. The CDR3 spans 17 residues. V lost 2 bases and J 0 bases, leaving 11 bases between the germline ends. The germline gives CDR1 MDHEN, CDR2 SYDVKM. The CDR3, as DNA: TGTGCCAGCAGTTTAAAGAGTCGGCACTCTGGGGCCAACGTCCTGACTTTC. The encoded protein is CASSLKSRHSGANVLTF.